This is a list of T cell receptor beta chains from one sample in a study of shared clonotypes between healthy human individuals. Here immunoSEQ multiplex PCR was the method, and the copy in TCRdb shows in-frame clones only, minus some. The repertoire holds approximately 590,000 clones, about 95% seen once, with 0.085% to 0.11% in the top ten. The specimen was naive CD8+ T cells sorted from blood. The receptors originated from a woman aged 30 to 39 in good health. CDR3s include the opening cysteine and the closing phenylalanine or tryptophan. The order of the fields is J gene, CDR3 length, V gene, CDR3 protein.

>TRBJ2-1|17|TRBV7-9
CASRSRLGTGGEHEQFF
>TRBJ2-7|13|TRBV30
CAWSADGAYEQYF
>TRBJ2-7|15|TRBV19
CASSMWGKSSYEQYF
>TRBJ2-7|13|TRBV29-1
CSVGTGEGYEQYF
>TRBJ2-1|16|TRBV5-6
CASSSRDQTFYNEQFF
>TRBJ2-7|14|TRBV5-6
CASSGGRSIYEQYF
>TRBJ2-2|16|TRBV28
CASSKRPEVNTGELFF
>TRBJ2-7|13|TRBV29-1
CSGTGGSSYEQYF
>TRBJ1-1|13|TRBV30
CAWSVMQAAEAFF
>TRBJ2-5|15|TRBV7-6
CASSTRDRSAETQYF
>TRBJ2-1|14|TRBV2
CASFRDRGYNEQFF
>TRBJ2-3|15|TRBV28
CASSLYRGALDTQYF
>TRBJ2-2|15|TRBV6-5
CASSYSRENTGELFF
>TRBJ1-5|16|TRBV28
CASSAPGQHSNQPQHF
>TRBJ2-7|13|TRBV5-1
CASSSEHKYEQYF
>TRBJ2-5|17|TRBV5-1
CASSLEGWVGNQETQYF
>TRBJ2-7|15|TRBV2
CASSELAGVTYEQYF
>TRBJ2-1|16|TRBV6-6
CASSYSFLAGVHEQFF
>TRBJ1-5|17|TRBV10-3
CAISDFKRDRGPQPQHF
>TRBJ2-7|16|TRBV4-1
CASSQDRSGGRYEQYF
>TRBJ2-1|18|TRBV2
CASRGDDDPGLSYNEQFF
>TRBJ1-2|15|TRBV6-5
CASSQTGFANYGYTF
>TRBJ2-2|14|TRBV27
CASSLGLNTGELFF
>TRBJ1-2|16|TRBV4-1
CASSQQGAVLLGGYTF
>TRBJ2-5|15|TRBV6-6
CASSYSSESQETQYF
>TRBJ2-1|18|TRBV11-2
CASSFAGLARSSYNEQFF
>TRBJ2-7|15|TRBV28
CASSRRTGPKYEQYF
>TRBJ1-4|15|TRBV7-9
CASSLGSGHGEKLFF
>TRBJ2-1|16|TRBV6-6
CASASPRTSGYNEQFF
>TRBJ2-4|14|TRBV4-1
CASSQETSFAIQYF
>TRBJ1-1|17|TRBV19
CASTNGEIGVMNTEAFF
>TRBJ2-3|14|TRBV29-1
CSVEGSGTTDTQYF
>TRBJ1-1|15|TRBV2
CASSDDRVGNTEAFF
>TRBJ2-2|16|TRBV9
CASSVVVGPNTGELFF
>TRBJ2-7|13|TRBV6-1
CASSEALIYEQYF
>TRBJ1-5|17|TRBV28
CASRGKWGQVSNQPQHF
>TRBJ1-1|14|TRBV5-5
CASSPAEKGTEAFF
>TRBJ1-4|17|TRBV7-9
CASSPPGGGTLNEKLFF
>TRBJ2-3|15|TRBV9
CASSAGGGTTDTQYF
>TRBJ2-1|15|TRBV5-4
CASGPGGSSYNEQFF
>TRBJ2-7|16|TRBV7-9
CASSQPGSGFWYEQYF
>TRBJ2-1|15|TRBV19
CASSIRLAVYNEQFF
>TRBJ2-1|16|TRBV28
CATSETGTGSYNEQFF
>TRBJ2-7|13|TRBV6-1
CASRLEGSYEQYF
>TRBJ2-2|16|TRBV28
CASSFRDRGNTGELFF
>TRBJ2-3|16|TRBV6-6
CASLPPEGLGTDTQYF
>TRBJ2-1|14|TRBV27
CASSLRDHYNEQFF
>TRBJ2-3|17|TRBV2
CASRVNPGQLSTDTQYF
>TRBJ1-1|15|TRBV7-6
CASSPGQGMNTEAFF
>TRBJ1-1|15|TRBV28
CASTDRPGDPPEAFF
>TRBJ2-7|12|TRBV2
CARGTGNYEQYF
>TRBJ2-7|14|TRBV5-1
CASSLSPLSYEQYF
>TRBJ2-3|12|TRBV6-5
CASSYSSDTQYF
>TRBJ2-1|13|TRBV13
CASSGSELNEQFF
>TRBJ1-3|13|TRBV6-1
CASSETGWGAIYF
>TRBJ2-7|17|TRBV11-2
CASSSTSGGQADYEQYF
>TRBJ2-2|17|TRBV15
CATSRTPPPGYTGELFF
>TRBJ2-5|11|TRBV7-9
CASSIKETQYF
>TRBJ2-1|14|TRBV6-5
CASSYSGLVGEQFF